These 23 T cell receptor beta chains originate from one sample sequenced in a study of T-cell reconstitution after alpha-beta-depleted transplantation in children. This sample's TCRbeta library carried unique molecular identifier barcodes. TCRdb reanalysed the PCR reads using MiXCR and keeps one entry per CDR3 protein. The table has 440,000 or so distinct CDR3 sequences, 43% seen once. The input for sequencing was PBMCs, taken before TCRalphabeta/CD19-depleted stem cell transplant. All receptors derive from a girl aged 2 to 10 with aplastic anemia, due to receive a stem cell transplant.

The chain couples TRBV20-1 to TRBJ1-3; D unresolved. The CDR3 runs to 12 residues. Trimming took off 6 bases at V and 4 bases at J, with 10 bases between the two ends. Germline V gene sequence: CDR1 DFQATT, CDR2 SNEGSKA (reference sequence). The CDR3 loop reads CSARQRGNTIYF. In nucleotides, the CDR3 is TGCAGTGCCAGACAAAGGGGAAACACCATATATTTT.

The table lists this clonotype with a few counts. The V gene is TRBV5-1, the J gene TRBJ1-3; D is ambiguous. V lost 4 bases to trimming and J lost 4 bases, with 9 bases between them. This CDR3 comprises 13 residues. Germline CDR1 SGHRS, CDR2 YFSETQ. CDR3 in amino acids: CASSPNQGNTIYF. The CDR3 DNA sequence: TGCGCCAGCAGCCCCAACCAGGGAAACACCATATATTTT.

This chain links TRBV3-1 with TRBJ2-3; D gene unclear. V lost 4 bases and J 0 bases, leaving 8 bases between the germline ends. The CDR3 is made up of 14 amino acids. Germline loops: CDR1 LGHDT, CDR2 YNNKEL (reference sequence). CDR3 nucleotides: TGTGCCAGCAGCCGGAAAGGAAGCACAGATACGCAGTATTTT. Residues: CASSRKGSTDTQYF.

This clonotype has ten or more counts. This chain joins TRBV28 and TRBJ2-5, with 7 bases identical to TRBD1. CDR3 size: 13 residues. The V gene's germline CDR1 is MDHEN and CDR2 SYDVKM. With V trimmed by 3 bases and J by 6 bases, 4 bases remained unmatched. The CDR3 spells CASSLTGLKTQYF. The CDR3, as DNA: TGTGCCAGCAGTTTGACAGGGCTGAAGACCCAGTACTTC.

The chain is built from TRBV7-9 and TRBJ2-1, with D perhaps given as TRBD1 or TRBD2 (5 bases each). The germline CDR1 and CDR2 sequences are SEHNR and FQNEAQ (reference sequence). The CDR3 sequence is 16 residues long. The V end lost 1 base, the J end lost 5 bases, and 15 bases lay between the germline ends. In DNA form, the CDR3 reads TGTGCCAGCAGCTTAGTGGGGGTGGGAAAGGACAATGAGCAGTTCTTC. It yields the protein CASSLVGVGKDNEQFF.

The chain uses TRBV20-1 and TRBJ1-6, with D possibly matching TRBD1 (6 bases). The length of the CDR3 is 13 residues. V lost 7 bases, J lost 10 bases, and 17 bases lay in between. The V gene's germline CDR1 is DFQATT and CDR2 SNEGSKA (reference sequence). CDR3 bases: TGCAGTGTTTCCGGGACACCAGGATCACCCCTCCACTTT. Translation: CSVSGTPGSPLHF.

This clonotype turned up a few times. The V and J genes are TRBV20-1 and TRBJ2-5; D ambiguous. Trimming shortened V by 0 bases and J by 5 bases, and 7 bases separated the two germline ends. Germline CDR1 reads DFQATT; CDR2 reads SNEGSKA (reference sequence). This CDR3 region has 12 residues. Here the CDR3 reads CSARDRRETQYF. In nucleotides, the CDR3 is TGCAGTGCTAGAGATAGAAGGGAGACCCAGTACTTC.

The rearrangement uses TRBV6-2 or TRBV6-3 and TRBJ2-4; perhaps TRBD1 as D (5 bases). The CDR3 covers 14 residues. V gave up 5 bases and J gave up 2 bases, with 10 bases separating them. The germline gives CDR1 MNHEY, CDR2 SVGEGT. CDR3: CASSTGQPKNIQYF. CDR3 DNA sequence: TGTGCCAGCAGTACTGGACAACCCAAAAACATTCAGTACTTC.

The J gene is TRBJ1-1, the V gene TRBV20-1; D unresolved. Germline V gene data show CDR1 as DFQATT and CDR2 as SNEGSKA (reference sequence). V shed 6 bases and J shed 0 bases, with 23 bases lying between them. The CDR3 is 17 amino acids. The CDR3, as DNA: TGCAGTGCCCTCCAGCATGGTTTGAGGGTAATGAACACTGAAGCTTTCTTT. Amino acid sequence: CSALQHGLRVMNTEAFF.

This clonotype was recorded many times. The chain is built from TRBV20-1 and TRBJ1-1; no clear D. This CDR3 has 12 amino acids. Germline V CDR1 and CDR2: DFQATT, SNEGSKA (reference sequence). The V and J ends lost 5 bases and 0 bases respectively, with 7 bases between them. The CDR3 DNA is TGCAGTGCTCCGGACTTGAACACTGAAGCTTTCTTT. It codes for CSAPDLNTEAFF.

The CDR3 DNA is TGTGCCAGCAGCTTATCCGGCTCGGGTTACGCAGATGTCTACGAGCAGTACTTC. Protein: CASSLSGSGYADVYEQYF. The chain carries TRBV11-1 and TRBJ2-7; D unresolved. CDR1 and CDR2 (germline): SGHAT, FQDESV (reference sequence). This CDR3 spans 18 amino acids. The V end lost 2 bases, the J end lost 3 bases, and 23 bases lay between the germline ends.

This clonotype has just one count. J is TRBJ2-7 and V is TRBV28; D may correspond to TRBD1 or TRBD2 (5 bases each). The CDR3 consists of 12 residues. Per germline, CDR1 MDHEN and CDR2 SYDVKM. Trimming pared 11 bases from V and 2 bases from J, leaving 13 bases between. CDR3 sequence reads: CASGSLPYEQYF. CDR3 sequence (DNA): TGTGCCTCAGGGAGTCTCCCCTACGAGCAGTACTTC.

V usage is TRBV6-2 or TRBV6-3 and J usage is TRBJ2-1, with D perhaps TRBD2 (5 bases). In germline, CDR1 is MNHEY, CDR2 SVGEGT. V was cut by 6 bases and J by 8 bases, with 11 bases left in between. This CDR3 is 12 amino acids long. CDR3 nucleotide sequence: TGTGCCAGCAGACCACTAGGTCATGAGCAGTTCTTC. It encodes CASRPLGHEQFF.

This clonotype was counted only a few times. For the CDR3, the DNA is TGTGCCAGCAGCTTGCGCTACAGAAGGAACTACGAGCAGTACTTC. This gives the protein CASSLRYRRNYEQYF. The chain employs TRBV5-5 and TRBJ2-7; D unclear. The CDR3 has 15 amino acids. The germline V gene encodes CDR1 SGHKS and CDR2 YYEKEE (reference sequence). The V and J ends lost 1 base and 3 bases respectively, with 14 bases between them.

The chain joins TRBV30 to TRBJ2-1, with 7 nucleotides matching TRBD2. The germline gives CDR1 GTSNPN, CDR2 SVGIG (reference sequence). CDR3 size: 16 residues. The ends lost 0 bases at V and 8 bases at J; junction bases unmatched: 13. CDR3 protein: CAWSVARTRWFDEQFF. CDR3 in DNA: TGTGCCTGGAGTGTAGCGAGGACTAGGTGGTTCGATGAGCAGTTCTTC.

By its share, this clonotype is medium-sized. DNA for the CDR3: TGCGCCAGCAGCTTGTTCCAGGGGAGTGTAAACGAGCAGTACTTC. It encodes CASSLFQGSVNEQYF. The V and J genes are TRBV5-1 and TRBJ2-7, with D possibly matching TRBD1 (6 bases). This CDR3 region has 15 residues. V lost 1 base and J 5 bases, leaving 16 bases between the germline ends. CDR1 is SGHRS and CDR2 is YFSETQ in the germline V gene. The full variable domain, in which reference TRBV5-1 and TRBJ2-7 provide the parts outside the CDR3, is KAGVTQTPRYLIKTRGQQVTLSCSPISGHRSVSWYQQTPGQGLQFLFEYFSETQRNKGNFPGRFSGRQFSNSRSEMNVSTLELGDSALYLCASSLFQGSVNEQYFGPGTRLTVT.

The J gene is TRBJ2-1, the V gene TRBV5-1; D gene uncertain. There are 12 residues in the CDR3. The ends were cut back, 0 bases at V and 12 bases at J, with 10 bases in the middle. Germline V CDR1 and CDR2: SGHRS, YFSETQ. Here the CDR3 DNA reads TGCGCCAGCAGCTTGGGGATGAACGCGCAGTTCTTC. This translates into CASSLGMNAQFF.

CDR3 nucleotide sequence: TGTGCCTGGATTGGGCGGAACAATGAGCAGTTCTTC. Protein sequence: CAWIGRNNEQFF. The chain couples TRBV30 to TRBJ2-1; D unresolved. Trimming cost V 4 bases and J 5 bases, with 9 bases left between them. This CDR3 has 12 residues. Looked up from germline, CDR1 is GTSNPN and CDR2 is SVGIG (reference sequence).

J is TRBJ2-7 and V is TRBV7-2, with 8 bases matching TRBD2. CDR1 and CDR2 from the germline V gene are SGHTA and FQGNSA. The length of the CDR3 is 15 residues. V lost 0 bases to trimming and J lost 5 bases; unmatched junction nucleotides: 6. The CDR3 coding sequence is TGTGCCAGCAGCTTAGCCGTGACGGGAGGGAACGAGCAGTACTTC. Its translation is CASSLAVTGGNEQYF.

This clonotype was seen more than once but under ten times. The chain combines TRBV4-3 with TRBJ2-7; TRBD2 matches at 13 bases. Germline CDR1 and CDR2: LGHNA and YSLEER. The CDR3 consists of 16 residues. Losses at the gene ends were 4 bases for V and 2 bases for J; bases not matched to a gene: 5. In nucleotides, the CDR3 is TGCGCCAGCAGCCTCGGACTAGCGGGAGCGGCCTACGAGCAGTACTTC. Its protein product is CASSLGLAGAAYEQYF.

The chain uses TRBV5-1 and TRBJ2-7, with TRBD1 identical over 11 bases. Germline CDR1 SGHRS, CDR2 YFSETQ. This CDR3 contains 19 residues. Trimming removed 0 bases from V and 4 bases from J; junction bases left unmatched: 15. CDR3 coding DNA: TGCGCCAGCAGCTTGGTTTCTTCGTTCCGGGACAGGGGGTCGTACGAGCAGTACTTC. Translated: CASSLVSSFRDRGSYEQYF.

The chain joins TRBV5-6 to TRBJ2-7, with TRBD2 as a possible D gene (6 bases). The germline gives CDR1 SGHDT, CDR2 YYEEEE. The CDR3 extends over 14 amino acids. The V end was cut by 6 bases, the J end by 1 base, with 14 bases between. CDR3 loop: CASTQTGTSYEQYF. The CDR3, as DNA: TGTGCCAGCACCCAAACCGGGACTTCCTACGAGCAGTACTTC.

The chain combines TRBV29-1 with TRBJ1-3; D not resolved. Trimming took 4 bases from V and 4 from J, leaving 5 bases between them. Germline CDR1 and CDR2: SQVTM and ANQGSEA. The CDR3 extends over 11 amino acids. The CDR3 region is CSVGTGNTIYF. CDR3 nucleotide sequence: TGCAGCGTTGGAACCGGAAACACCATATATTTT.